This TCR beta chain was obtained from a study of cytomegalovirus exposure and HLA in healthy donors. The overall study: In a later analysis, it was reported that the 120 validation repertoires had been produced on the same platform as the roughly 610 repertoires belonging to the first cohort. Findings of the study overall: The authors listed around 150 TCR beta chains as cytomegalovirus-associated.

Trimming at V came to 1 base and at J to 6 bases, leaving 1 base not matched to a gene. From germline, CDR1 is GTSNPN and CDR2 SVGIG (reference sequence). The CDR3 spans 12 residues. Produced via immunoSEQ multiplex PCR; TCRdb's table is partial and in-frame only. The sample holds hundreds of thousands of clones, roughly 85% seen once. Notes on this clone: Its antigen is undetermined.

The receptor was isolated from a woman under 30 in good health and CMV-seronegative. Sequencing input: PBMCs. This rearrangement joins TRBV30 to TRBJ2-3; 7 bases agree with TRBD1. CDR3 amino acids: CAWSGGQDTQYF. The CDR3 DNA is TGTGCCTGGAGTGGGGGACAGGATACGCAGTATTTT. Together with reference TRBV30 and TRBJ2-3, the CDR3 gives the full variable domain: SQTIHQWPATLVQPVGSPLSLECTVEGTSNPNLYWYRQAAGRGLQLLFYSVGIGQISSEVPQNLSASRPQDRQFILSSKKLLLSDSGFYLCAWSGGQDTQYFGPGTRLTVL.